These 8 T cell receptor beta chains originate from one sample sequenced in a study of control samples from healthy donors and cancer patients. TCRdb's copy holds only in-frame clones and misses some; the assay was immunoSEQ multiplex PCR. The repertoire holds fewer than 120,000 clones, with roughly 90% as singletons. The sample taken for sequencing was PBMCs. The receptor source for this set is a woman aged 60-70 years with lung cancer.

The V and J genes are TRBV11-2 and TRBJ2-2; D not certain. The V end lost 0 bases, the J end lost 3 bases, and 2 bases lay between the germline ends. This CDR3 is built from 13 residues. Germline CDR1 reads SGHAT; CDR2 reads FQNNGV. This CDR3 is CASSLDYTGELFF. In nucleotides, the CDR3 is TGTGCCAGCAGCTTAGACTACACCGGGGAGCTGTTTTTT.

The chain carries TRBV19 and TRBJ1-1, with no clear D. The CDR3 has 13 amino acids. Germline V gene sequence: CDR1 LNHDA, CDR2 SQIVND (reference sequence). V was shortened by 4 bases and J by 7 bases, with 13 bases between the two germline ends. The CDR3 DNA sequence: TGTGCCAGTAGTACCCCCCCAAGCTTTGAAGCTTTCTTT. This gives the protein CASSTPPSFEAFF. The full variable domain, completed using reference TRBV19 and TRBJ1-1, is DGGITQSPKYLFRKEGQNVTLSCEQNLNHDAMYWYRQDPGQGLRLIYYSQIVNDFQKGDIAEGYSVSREKKESFPLTVTSAQKNPTAFYLCASSTPPSFEAFFGQGTRLTVV.

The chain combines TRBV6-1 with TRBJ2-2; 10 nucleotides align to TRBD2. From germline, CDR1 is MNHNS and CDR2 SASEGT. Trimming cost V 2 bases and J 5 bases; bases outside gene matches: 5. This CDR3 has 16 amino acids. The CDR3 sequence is CASSELAGEGTGELFF. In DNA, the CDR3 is TGTGCCAGCAGTGAACTAGCGGGAGAAGGGACCGGGGAGCTGTTTTTT.

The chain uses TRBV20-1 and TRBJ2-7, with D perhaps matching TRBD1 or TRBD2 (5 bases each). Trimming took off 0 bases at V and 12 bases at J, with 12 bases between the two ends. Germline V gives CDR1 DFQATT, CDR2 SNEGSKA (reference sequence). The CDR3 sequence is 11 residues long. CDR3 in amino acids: CSARDGGNTYF. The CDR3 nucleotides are TGCAGTGCTAGAGATGGGGGAAACACGTACTTC.

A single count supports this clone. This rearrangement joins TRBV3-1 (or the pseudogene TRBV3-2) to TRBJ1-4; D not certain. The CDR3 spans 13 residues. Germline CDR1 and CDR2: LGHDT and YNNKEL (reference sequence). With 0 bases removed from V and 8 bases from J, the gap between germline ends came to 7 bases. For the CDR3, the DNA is TGTGCCAGCAGCCAAGAAGGCGAAGAAAAACTGTTTTTT. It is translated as CASSQEGEEKLFF.

The CDR3 nucleotides read TGTGCCAGCAGCGCCCTGGGAACTGGGGCCAACGTCCTGACTTTC. It yields the protein CASSALGTGANVLTF. This rearrangement joins TRBV7-3 to TRBJ2-6; D is ambiguous. V was clipped by 5 bases and J by 2 bases, with 10 bases between them. The CDR3 runs 15 residues. Germline values: CDR1 SGHTA, CDR2 FQGTGA.

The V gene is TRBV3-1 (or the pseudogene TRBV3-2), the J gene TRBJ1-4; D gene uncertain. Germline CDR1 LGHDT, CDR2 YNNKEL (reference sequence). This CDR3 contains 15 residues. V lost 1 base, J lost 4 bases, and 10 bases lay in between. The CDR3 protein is CASSQVGRSNEKLFF. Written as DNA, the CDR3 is TGTGCCAGCAGCCAAGTCGGCCGAAGTAATGAAAAACTGTTTTTT.

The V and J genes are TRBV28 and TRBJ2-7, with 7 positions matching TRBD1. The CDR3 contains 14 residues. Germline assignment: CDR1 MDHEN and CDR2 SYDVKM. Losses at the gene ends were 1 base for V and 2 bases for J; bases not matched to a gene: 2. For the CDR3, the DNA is TGTGCCAGCAGTTTATACAGGGGAACCTACGAGCAGTACTTC. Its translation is CASSLYRGTYEQYF.